Listed below are T cell receptor beta chains from one sample, sequenced in a study of blood T cell repertoires in COVID-19. Sequencing was performed with immunoSEQ multiplex PCR; in TCRdb, only in-frame clones are kept and a portion is missing. The data show roughly 400,000 clones, with 89% seen just once and about 1.8% held by the top ten. The specimen sequenced was PBMCs or T cells enriched from blood (not recorded which). The receptors stem from a woman in her twenties or thirties who had recovered from COVID-19. CDR3s include the opening cysteine and the closing phenylalanine or tryptophan. D genes are given only for firm matches. Clone size is shown for a subset of rows, as once, few, many or a class of expanded clone.

TRBJ1-2 - TRBD1 TRBV2 CASWDRGAYGYTF TGTGCCAGCTGGGACAGGGGTGCCTATGGCTACACCTTC
TRBJ2-7 - - TRBV5-1 CASSLVAEPRIYEQYF TGCGCCAGCAGCTTGGTGGCAGAGCCGAGGATTTACGAGCAGTACTTC
TRBJ2-7 - TRBD1 TRBV7-2 CASSVTGTGAFEQYF TGTGCCAGCAGCGTTACCGGGACAGGGGCGTTCGAGCAGTACTTC
TRBJ1-6 - - TRBV23-1 CASSQSVGSGPYNSPLHF TGCGCCAGCAGTCAATCAGTAGGCTCAGGTCCCTATAATTCACCCCTCCACTTT
TRBJ1-6 - - TRBV5-1 CASSAANRDSPLHF TGCGCCAGCAGCGCCGCTAACAGGGATTCACCCCTCCACTTT
TRBJ1-2 - - TRBV3-1/TRBV3-2 CASTDYGRDYGYTF TGTGCCAGCACCGACTACGGTAGGGACTATGGCTACACCTTC
TRBJ2-2 few - TRBV5-8 CASSLWEGANTGELFF TGTGCCAGCAGCCTCTGGGAAGGGGCGAACACCGGGGAGCTGTTTTTT
TRBJ2-7 - - TRBV5-6 CASSLVATSYEQYF TGTGCCAGCAGCTTGGTGGCAACCTCCTACGAGCAGTACTTC
TRBJ2-5 few TRBD2 TRBV4-1 CASSLLIAGYETQYF TGCGCCAGCAGCCTCTTGATAGCGGGATATGAGACCCAGTACTTC
TRBJ1-2 - - TRBV7-9 CASSSEGPNYGYTF TGTGCCAGCAGCTCGGAGGGACCTAACTATGGCTACACCTTC
TRBJ2-7 - - TRBV7-3 CASTIGERGSEQYF TGTGCCAGCACCATCGGGGAGCGTGGCAGCGAGCAGTACTTC
TRBJ1-5 - TRBD1 TRBV28 CASQGVNQPQHF TGTGCCAGTCAGGGGGTTAATCAGCCCCAGCATTTT
TRBJ1-1 - - TRBV18 CASSLRQFWTEAFF TGTGCCAGCTCACTCCGACAGTTTTGGACTGAAGCTTTCTTT
TRBJ1-1 - TRBD1 TRBV24-1 CATSDRTGTAFF TGTGCCACCAGTGATCGGACAGGGACGGCTTTCTTT
TRBJ1-1 - - TRBV6-6 CASSYPFGGGTEAFF TGTGCCAGCAGTTACCCGTTTGGAGGTGGCACTGAAGCTTTCTTT
TRBJ2-2 - - TRBV3-1/TRBV3-2 CASSAPGTLKTGELFF TGTGCCAGCAGCGCTCCCGGGACTCTTAAAACCGGGGAGCTGTTTTTT
TRBJ2-2 - TRBD1 TRBV7-2 CASSLPTDRGGTGELFF TGTGCCAGCAGCTTACCCACGGACAGGGGAGGCACCGGGGAGCTGTTTTTT
TRBJ2-3 - TRBD2 TRBV28 CASSLKAGGADTQYF TGTGCCAGCAGTTTGAAAGCGGGAGGGGCAGATACGCAGTATTTT
TRBJ2-3 - - TRBV20-1 CSASPGTDTQYF TGCAGTGCTAGTCCAGGTACTGATACGCAGTATTTT
TRBJ1-4 - - TRBV4-1 CASSQGHNNEKLFF TGCGCCAGCAGCCAAGGACACAACAATGAAAAACTGTTTTTT
TRBJ1-2 few - TRBV5-1 CASSFSFHGYTF TGCGCCAGCAGCTTCTCCTTCCATGGCTACACCTTC
TRBJ2-2 - TRBD1 TRBV27 CASGTGVWTGELFF TGTGCCAGCGGGACAGGGGTGTGGACCGGGGAGCTGTTTTTT
TRBJ2-7 few TRBD1 TRBV18 CASSPRTGNEQYF TGTGCCAGCTCACCAAGGACAGGTAACGAGCAGTACTTC
TRBJ2-1 - - TRBV12-3/TRBV12-4 CASSYSVVDEQFF TGTGCCAGCAGTTATTCCGTCGTAGATGAGCAGTTCTTC
TRBJ1-6 - TRBD1 TRBV6-4 CASSERTGGMSPLHF TGTGCCAGCAGTGAGAGGACAGGGGGCATGTCACCCCTCCACTTT
TRBJ1-2 - TRBD1 TRBV5-6 CASEDRGLPNYGYTF TGTGCCAGCGAGGACAGGGGGTTGCCAAACTATGGCTACACCTTC
TRBJ2-2 - - TRBV5-1 CASSLSGNPKAGELFF TGCGCCAGCAGCTTATCAGGGAACCCTAAGGCCGGGGAGCTGTTTTTT
TRBJ2-6 - - TRBV6-2/TRBV6-3 CASSLLSGANVLTF TGTGCCAGCAGCCTCCTCTCTGGGGCCAACGTCCTGACTTTC
TRBJ1-2 - - TRBV15 CATSRPRQSYGYTF TGTGCCACCAGCAGACCCCGACAGAGCTATGGCTACACCTTC
TRBJ2-5 - TRBD2 TRBV27 CASASTSGATETQYF TGTGCCAGCGCCTCGACTAGCGGAGCGACGGAGACCCAGTACTTC
TRBJ1-5 - TRBD1 TRBV27 CASTLMKQGNQPQHF TGTGCCAGCACCTTAATGAAACAGGGGAATCAGCCCCAGCATTTT
TRBJ1-5 - - TRBV19 CASSLRTGSNQPQHF TGTGCCAGTAGTCTCAGGACTGGTAGCAATCAGCCCCAGCATTTT
TRBJ2-7 - - TRBV2 CASSADTNYEQYF TGTGCCAGCAGCGCTGACACCAACTACGAGCAGTACTTC
TRBJ1-1 - - TRBV18 CASSPESHTEAFF TGTGCCAGCTCACCAGAGTCGCACACTGAAGCTTTCTTT
TRBJ2-3 - TRBD1 TRBV5-6 CASSRTGVNTQYF TGTGCCAGCAGCAGAACAGGGGTAAATACGCAGTATTTT
TRBJ2-1 - - TRBV4-2 CASSQEFIYNEQFF TGTGCCAGCAGCCAAGAGTTTATATACAATGAGCAGTTCTTC
TRBJ2-2 - TRBD2 TRBV5-1 CASRMGLAGANGELFF TGCGCCAGCAGAATGGGACTAGCGGGGGCGAACGGGGAGCTGTTTTTT
TRBJ2-1 - TRBD2 TRBV6-4 CASSGGSGGSSYEQFF TGTGCCAGCAGTGGTGGTAGCGGGGGATCAAGTTATGAGCAGTTCTTC
TRBJ2-1 - TRBD2 TRBV24-1 CATSDPGTSQNNEQFF TGTGCCACCAGTGACCCCGGGACTAGCCAGAACAATGAGCAGTTCTTC
TRBJ2-2 - - TRBV24-1 CATSDLPGQPNTGELFF TGTGCCACCAGTGACCTACCCGGACAGCCGAACACCGGGGAGCTGTTTTTT
TRBJ2-5 - - TRBV7-6 CASSLLGTSQETQYF TGTGCCAGCAGCTTACTTGGGACATCACAAGAGACCCAGTACTTC
TRBJ2-7 - TRBD1 TRBV7-9 CASSDIDGGQDSYEQYF TGTGCCAGCAGCGATATAGACGGGGGACAGGACTCCTACGAGCAGTACTTC
TRBJ2-1 - TRBD2 TRBV29-1 CSVGAAGGYNEQFF TGCAGCGTGGGGGCAGCGGGAGGCTACAATGAGCAGTTCTTC
TRBJ1-1 - - TRBV10-3 CAISGLSNTEAFF TGTGCCATCAGTGGACTCTCGAACACTGAAGCTTTCTTT
TRBJ2-1 - - TRBV6-2/TRBV6-3 CASSYYTRSYNEQFF TGTGCCAGCAGTTACTATACTAGATCCTACAATGAGCAGTTCTTC
TRBJ2-1 - - TRBV19 CATSRGPRRVNEQFF TGTGCCACCTCCCGTGGCCCCCGTCGGGTGAATGAGCAGTTCTTC
TRBJ1-2 - - TRBV7-9 CASKEAGYYGYTF TGTGCCAGCAAGGAAGCAGGGTACTATGGCTACACCTTC
TRBJ2-1 - - TRBV11-3 CASSLELGYNEQFF TGTGCCAGCAGCTTAGAACTAGGATACAATGAGCAGTTCTTC
TRBJ2-1 - - TRBV29-1 CSLYGDIYEDEQFF TGCAGCTTATATGGGGACATTTACGAAGATGAGCAGTTCTTC
TRBJ1-2 - - TRBV6-5 CASSYSAEYGYTF TGTGCCAGCAGTTACTCGGCGGAGTATGGCTACACCTTC
TRBJ1-2 - TRBD1 TRBV24-1 CATETGGNGYTF TGTGCCACCGAGACAGGGGGGAATGGCTACACCTTC
TRBJ1-5 - - TRBV15 CATSRDRQSPGPQHF TGTGCCACCAGCAGAGATCGGCAGAGCCCAGGGCCCCAGCATTTT
TRBJ1-5 few - TRBV2 CASSEGRRQPQHF TGTGCCAGCAGTGAAGGGAGACGGCAGCCCCAGCATTTT